This TCR beta chain is drawn from a study of T-cell memory formation after mild COVID-19. This clonotype has a handful of counts. Antigen specificity is unknown. Points from the study as a whole: Some clones that responded were present in memory (sampled pre-infection), which suggests cross-reactive memory joined. Contracting clones, day 15 to 85, had balanced CD4/CD8, and later expanders favored CD4+.

Each CDR3 protein is one row after TCRdb ran MiXCR on the 5' RACE reads. The sample yields 130,000 to 150,000 distinct CDR3 sequences, over 15% seen once. The source of this sequence is an adult woman who had mild COVID-19 (a few samples of this study predate the infection). Cell type and time point are not known. Sequences were obtained from PBMCs or a T cell subset sorted from them (not recorded which).

The CDR3 nucleotides are TGTGCCAGCAGCCCTTACAGTCCCGGGGCCAACGTCCTGACTTTC. Its translation: CASSPYSPGANVLTF. This chain links TRBV16 with TRBJ2-6, with unresolved D. V was pared by 4 bases and J by 4 bases, with 11 bases between. The CDR3 spans 15 residues. Germline CDR1 and CDR2: KGHSY and FQNENV.